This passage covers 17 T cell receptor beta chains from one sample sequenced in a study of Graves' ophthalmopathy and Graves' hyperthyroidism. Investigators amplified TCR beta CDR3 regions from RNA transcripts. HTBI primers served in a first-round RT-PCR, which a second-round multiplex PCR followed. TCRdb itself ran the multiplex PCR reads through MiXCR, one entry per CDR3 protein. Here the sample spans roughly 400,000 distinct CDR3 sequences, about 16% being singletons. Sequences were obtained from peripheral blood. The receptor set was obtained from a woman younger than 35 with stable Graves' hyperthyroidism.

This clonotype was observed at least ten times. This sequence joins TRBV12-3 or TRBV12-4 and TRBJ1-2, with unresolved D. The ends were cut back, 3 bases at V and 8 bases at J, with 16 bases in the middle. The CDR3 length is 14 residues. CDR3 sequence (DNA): TGTGCCAGCAGTTTCTCCACATCCGGGAGAGGCTACACCTTC. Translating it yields CASSFSTSGRGYTF.

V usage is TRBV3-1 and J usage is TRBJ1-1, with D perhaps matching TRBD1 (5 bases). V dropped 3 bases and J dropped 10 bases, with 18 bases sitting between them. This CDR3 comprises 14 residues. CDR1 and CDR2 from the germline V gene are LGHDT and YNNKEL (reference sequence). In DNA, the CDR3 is TGTGCCAGCAGCCAGGATATGGGGCAGGGCAGAGCTTTCTTT. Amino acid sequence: CASSQDMGQGRAFF.

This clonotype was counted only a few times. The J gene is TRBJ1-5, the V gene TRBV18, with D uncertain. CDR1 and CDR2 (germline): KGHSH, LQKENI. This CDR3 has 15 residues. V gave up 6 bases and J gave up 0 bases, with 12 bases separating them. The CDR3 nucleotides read TGTGCCAGCTCCTTGGACCAGAATAGCAATCAGCCCCAGCATTTT. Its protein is CASSLDQNSNQPQHF.

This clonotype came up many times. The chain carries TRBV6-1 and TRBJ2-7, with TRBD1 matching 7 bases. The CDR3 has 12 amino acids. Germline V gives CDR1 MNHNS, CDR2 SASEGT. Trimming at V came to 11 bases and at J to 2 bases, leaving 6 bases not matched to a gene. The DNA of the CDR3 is TGTGCCGCGTACAGGGGCCCCTACGAGCAGTACTTC. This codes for CAAYRGPYEQYF.

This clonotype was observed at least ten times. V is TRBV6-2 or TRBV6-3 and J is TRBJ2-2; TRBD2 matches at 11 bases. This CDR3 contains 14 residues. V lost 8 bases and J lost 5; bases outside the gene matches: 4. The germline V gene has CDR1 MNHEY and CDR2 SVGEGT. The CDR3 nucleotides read TGTGCCAGCTCCCGACTAGCGGGGACCGGGGAGCTGTTTTTT. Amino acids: CASSRLAGTGELFF.

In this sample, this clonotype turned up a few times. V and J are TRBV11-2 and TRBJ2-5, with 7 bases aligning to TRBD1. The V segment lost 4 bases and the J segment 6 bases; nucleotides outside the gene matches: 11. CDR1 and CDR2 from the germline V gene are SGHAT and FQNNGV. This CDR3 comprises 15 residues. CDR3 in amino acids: CASSSVVRGRKTQYF. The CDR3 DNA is TGTGCCAGCAGCTCCGTTGTCAGGGGGAGAAAGACCCAGTACTTC. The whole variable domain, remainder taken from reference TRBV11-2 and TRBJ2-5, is EAGVAQSPRYKIIEKRQSVAFWCNPISGHATLYWYQQILGQGPKLLIQFQNNGVVDDSQLPKDRFSAERLKGVDSTLKIQPAKLEDSAVYLCASSSVVRGRKTQYFGPGTRLLVL.

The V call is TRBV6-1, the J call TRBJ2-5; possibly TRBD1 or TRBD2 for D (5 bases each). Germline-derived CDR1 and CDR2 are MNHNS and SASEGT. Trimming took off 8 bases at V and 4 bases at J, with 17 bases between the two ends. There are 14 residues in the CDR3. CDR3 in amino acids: CASSRGGRTETQYF. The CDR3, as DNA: TGTGCCAGCTCTCGGGGCGGTAGAACAGAGACCCAGTACTTC.

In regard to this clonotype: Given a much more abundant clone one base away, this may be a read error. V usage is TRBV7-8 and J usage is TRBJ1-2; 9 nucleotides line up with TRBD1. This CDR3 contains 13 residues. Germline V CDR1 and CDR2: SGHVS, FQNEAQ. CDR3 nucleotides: TGTGCCAGCGGGGACAGGGATGTCTATGGCTGCACCTTC. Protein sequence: CASGDRDVYGCTF.

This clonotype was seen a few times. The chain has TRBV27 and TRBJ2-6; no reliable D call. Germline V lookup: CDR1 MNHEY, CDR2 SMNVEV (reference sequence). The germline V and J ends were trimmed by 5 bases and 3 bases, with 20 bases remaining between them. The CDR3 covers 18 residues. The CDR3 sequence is CASSRRVARADGANVLTF. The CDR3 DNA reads TGTGCCAGCAGTCGCCGCGTAGCAAGGGCGGATGGGGCCAACGTCCTGACTTTC.

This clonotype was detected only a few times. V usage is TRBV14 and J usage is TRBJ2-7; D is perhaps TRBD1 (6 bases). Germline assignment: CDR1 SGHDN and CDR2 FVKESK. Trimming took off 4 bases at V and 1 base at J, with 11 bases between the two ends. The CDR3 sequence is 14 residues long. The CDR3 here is CASSRSGQSYEQYF. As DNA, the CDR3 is TGTGCCAGCAGCCGCTCAGGACAGTCCTACGAGCAGTACTTC.

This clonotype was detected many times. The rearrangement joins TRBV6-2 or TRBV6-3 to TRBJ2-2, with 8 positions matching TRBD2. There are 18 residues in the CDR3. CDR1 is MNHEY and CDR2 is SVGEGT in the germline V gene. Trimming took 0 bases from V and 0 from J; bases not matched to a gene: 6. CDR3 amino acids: CASSYSGAGVANTGELFF. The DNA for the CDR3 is TGTGCCAGCAGTTACTCGGGAGCGGGGGTAGCGAACACCGGGGAGCTGTTTTTT.

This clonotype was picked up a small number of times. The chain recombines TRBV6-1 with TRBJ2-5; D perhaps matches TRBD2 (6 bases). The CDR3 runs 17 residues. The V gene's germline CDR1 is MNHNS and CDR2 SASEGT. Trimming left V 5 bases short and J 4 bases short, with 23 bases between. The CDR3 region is CASSTAYGTRGGETQYF. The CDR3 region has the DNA TGTGCCAGCAGTACCGCTTACGGGACCCGGGGAGGAGAGACCCAGTACTTC.

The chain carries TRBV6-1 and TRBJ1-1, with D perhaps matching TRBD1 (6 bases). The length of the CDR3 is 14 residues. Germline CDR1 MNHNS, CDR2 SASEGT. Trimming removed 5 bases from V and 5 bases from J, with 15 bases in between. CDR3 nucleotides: TGTGCCAGCAGTACGACAGCCACAGGGACTGAAGCTTTCTTT. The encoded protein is CASSTTATGTEAFF.

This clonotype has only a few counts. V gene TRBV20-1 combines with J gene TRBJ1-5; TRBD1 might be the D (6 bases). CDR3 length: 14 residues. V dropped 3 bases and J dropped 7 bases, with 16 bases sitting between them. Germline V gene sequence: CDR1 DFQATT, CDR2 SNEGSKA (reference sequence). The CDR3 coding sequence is TGCAGTGCTAGGGATACCAGGGGAGGCCAGCCCCAGCATTTT. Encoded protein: CSARDTRGGQPQHF.

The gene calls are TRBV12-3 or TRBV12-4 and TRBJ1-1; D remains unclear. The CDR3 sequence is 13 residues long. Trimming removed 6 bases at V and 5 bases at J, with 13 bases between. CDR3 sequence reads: CASSPLARTEAFF. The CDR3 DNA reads TGTGCCAGCAGCCCACTCGCGAGGACTGAAGCTTTCTTT.

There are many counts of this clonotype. CDR3 nucleotide sequence: TGTGCCAGCAGCTTAGGGGACAGGAATTCACCCCTCCACTTT. Translation gives CASSLGDRNSPLHF. The chain uses TRBV7-8 and TRBJ1-6; TRBD1 matches at 8 bases. The CDR3 spans 14 residues. CDR1 SGHVS and CDR2 FQNEAQ come from the germline V gene. J lost 7 bases, V lost 1 base, and 0 bases had no gene match.

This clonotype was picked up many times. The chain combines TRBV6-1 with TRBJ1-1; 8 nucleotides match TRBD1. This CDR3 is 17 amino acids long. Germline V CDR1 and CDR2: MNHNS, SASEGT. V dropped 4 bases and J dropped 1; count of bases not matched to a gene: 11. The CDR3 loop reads CASSGEATGERNTEAFF. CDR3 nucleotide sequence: TGTGCCAGCAGTGGGGAAGCGACAGGGGAAAGGAACACTGAAGCTTTCTTT.